Described below is a single T cell receptor beta chain sequence and its context. The antigen remains unidentified. A much larger clone lies a single base off, so this may be a read error. Between the trimmed V and J ends, which lost 1 base and 6 bases, there was a span of 13 bases. The V gene's germline CDR1 is LGHDT and CDR2 YNNKEL (reference sequence). The CDR3 sequence is 15 residues long. In the authors' workflow: The study took CDR3 differences across clinicopathological groups and made a distant-metastasis classifier for papillary thyroid cancer from them. Via MiXCR, TCRdb re-called the PCR reads. In this record, the V and J calls reflect TCRdb's handling and not the investigators' own analysis. The data hold around 65,000 clones, with more than 13% observed a single time. All patients were untreated before thyroid surgery. This record comes from a study of metastatic and nonmetastatic thyroid tumors. Study-level background: Repertoire data that came from the blood and tumor or nodule tissue of malignant and benign thyroid patients were compared. General observations from the study: The study reportedly found significantly higher TCR beta diversity in malignant thyroid tumors than benign nodules, in blood and tumor.

Specimen: blood. The V call is TRBV3-1, the J call TRBJ2-1; D gene uncertain. The sequence was collected from a male donor with papillary thyroid cancer or a benign thyroid nodule (not recorded which). Some clones in this sample may be carry-over from other donors' samples. The CDR3 sequence: CASSQATNAINEQFF. Written as DNA, the CDR3 is TGTGCCAGCAGCCAAGCTACAAATGCGATCAATGAGCAGTTCTTC.